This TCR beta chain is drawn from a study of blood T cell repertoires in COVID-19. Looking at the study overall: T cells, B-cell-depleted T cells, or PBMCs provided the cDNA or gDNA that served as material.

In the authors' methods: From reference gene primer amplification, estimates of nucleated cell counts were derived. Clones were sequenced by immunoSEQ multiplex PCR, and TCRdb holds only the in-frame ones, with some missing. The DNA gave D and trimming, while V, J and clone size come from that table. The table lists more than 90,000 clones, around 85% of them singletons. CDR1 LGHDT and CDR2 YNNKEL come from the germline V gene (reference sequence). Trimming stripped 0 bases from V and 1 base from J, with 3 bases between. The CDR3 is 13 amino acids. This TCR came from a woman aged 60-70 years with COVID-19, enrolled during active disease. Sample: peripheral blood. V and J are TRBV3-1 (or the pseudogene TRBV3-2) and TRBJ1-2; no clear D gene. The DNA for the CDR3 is TGTGCCAGCAGCCAAGATCTTAACTATGGCTACACCTTC. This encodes CASSQDLNYGYTF.